Presented here are 25 T cell receptor beta chains from one specimen sequenced in a study of regulatory T cells in long-lasting Graves disease. Researchers made TCR beta libraries by using iRepertoire HTBI primers and running Arm-PCR on CDR3 regions. TCRdb analysed the multiplex PCR reads with MiXCR anew, one entry per CDR3 protein. The sample lists roughly 380,000 distinct CDR3 sequences; 15% to 19% were seen once. Time point here: newly diagnosed GD, antithyroid drugs for less than 3 months. The TCR library used RNA extracted from PBMCs. This material consisted of peripheral blood mononuclear cells (PBMCs), taken at new diagnosis, from a patient treated with antithyroid drugs. These TCRs come from a female donor with Graves disease.

Many counts were recorded for this clonotype. The chain uses TRBV7-3 and TRBJ2-7; D possibly uses TRBD1 or TRBD2 (5 bases each). Looked up from germline, CDR1 is SGHTA and CDR2 is FQGTGA. Trimming shortened V by 6 bases and J by 4 bases, and 13 bases separated the two germline ends. The length of the CDR3 is 13 residues. CDR3 nucleotides: TGTGCCAGCAGTTCTAGCTCAGGGTACGAGCAGTACTTC. This translates into CASSSSSGYEQYF.

The V gene is TRBV5-4, the J gene TRBJ1-3, with D perhaps matching TRBD1 (6 bases). This CDR3 has 15 amino acids. The germline V gene has CDR1 SGHNT and CDR2 YYREEE (reference sequence). Trimming removed 5 bases from V and 8 bases from J, with 20 bases in between. CDR3 sequence reads: CASSETGRAGDTIYF. In nucleotides, the CDR3 is TGTGCCAGCAGTGAGACAGGACGCGCAGGGGACACCATATATTTT.

This clonotype has ten or more counts. This chain's CDR3 is CASSQAGPTYF. The DNA for the CDR3 is TGTGCCAGCAGCCAAGCGGGGCCAACGTACTTC. The chain employs TRBV11-2 and TRBJ2-7; TRBD2 aligns across 7 bases. Per the germline V gene, CDR1 is SGHAT and CDR2 is FQNNGV. This CDR3 region has 11 residues. V lost 5 bases, J lost 12 bases, and 7 bases stayed unmatched. Full variable domain (remainder filled in from reference TRBV11-2 and TRBJ2-7): EAGVAQSPRYKIIEKRQSVAFWCNPISGHATLYWYQQILGQGPKLLIQFQNNGVVDDSQLPKDRFSAERLKGVDSTLKIQPAKLEDSAVYLCASSQAGPTYFGPGTRLTVT.

This chain links TRBV4-1 with TRBJ1-5; 8 bases are a match to TRBD1. This CDR3 comprises 18 residues. V lost 5 bases to trimming and J lost 1 base; unmatched junction nucleotides: 13. Germline CDR1 and CDR2: MGHRA and YSYEKL. CDR3 nucleotide sequence: TGCGCCAGCAGCGAAGGACAGGGCGTGACGAGGAGCAATCAGCCCCAGCATTTT. Translated: CASSEGQGVTRSNQPQHF.

This clonotype was counted at least ten times. The rearrangement links TRBV27 to TRBJ2-7; 9 bases fit TRBD2. V lost 6 bases to trimming and J lost 7 bases; unmatched junction nucleotides: 7. Germline V lookup: CDR1 MNHEY, CDR2 SMNVEV (reference sequence). The CDR3 is 13 amino acids. CDR3 amino acids: CASRKLAGAEQYF. CDR3 DNA: TGTGCCAGCAGAAAACTAGCGGGCGCAGAGCAGTACTTC.

This clonotype was counted many times. The rearrangement links TRBV2 to TRBJ1-1; TRBD1 matches at 8 bases. The CDR3 runs to 14 residues. The V gene's germline CDR1 is SNHLY and CDR2 FYNNEI. The V gene end was trimmed by 8 bases and the J gene end by 3 bases; junction bases not matched to a gene: 8. The CDR3 nucleotides are TGTGCCAGCCTCATGATGACAGGGGACACTGAAGCTTTCTTT. Translated, it gives CASLMMTGDTEAFF.

This clonotype was detected ten times or more. Being one base from a much bigger clone, this may be a read error. The chain links TRBV5-1 to TRBJ1-6; D is unresolved. CDR1 is SGHRS, CDR2 YFSETQ, per germline. This CDR3 spans 16 amino acids. CDR3 residues: CASSLDQSSCNSPLHF. The CDR3 DNA is TGCGCCAGCAGCCTAGACCAGAGCTCCTGTAATTCACCCCTCCACTTT.

A few counts support this clonotype. The chain employs TRBV28 and TRBJ1-2; D is perhaps TRBD1 (6 bases). Deletions cut 2 bases from V and 5 bases from J, with 12 bases between. Germline CDR1 and CDR2: MDHEN and SYDVKM. CDR3 length: 14 residues. The CDR3 here is CASSLGGGWYGYTF. In nucleotides, the CDR3 is TGTGCCAGCAGTTTAGGGGGCGGGTGGTATGGCTACACCTTC.

This clonotype was counted a few times. Possible read error: a much larger clone is one base away. The chain carries TRBV6-1 and TRBJ2-5, with 9 bases fitting TRBD1. The ends lost 3 bases at V and 1 base at J; junction bases unmatched: 3. Germline loops: CDR1 MNHNS, CDR2 SASEGT. The CDR3 sequence is 15 residues long. CDR3 coding DNA: TGTGCCAGCAGTGAGACGGGACAGGGCCAAGAGACCCAGTACTTC. This encodes CASSETGQGQETQYF.

The chain links TRBV4-1 to TRBJ2-3, with 11 bases identical to TRBD2. The length of the CDR3 is 15 residues. The V segment lost 4 bases and the J segment 3 bases; nucleotides outside the gene matches: 3. Germline V gives CDR1 MGHRA, CDR2 YSYEKL. The CDR3: CASSRWTSGTDTQYF. For the CDR3, the DNA is TGCGCCAGCAGCCGCTGGACTAGCGGGACAGATACGCAGTATTTT.

This clonotype was recorded at least ten times. V gene TRBV6-2 or TRBV6-3 combines with J gene TRBJ2-5; D gene uncertain. Germline V gene lookup returns CDR1 MNHEY and CDR2 SVGEGT. Trimming removed 6 bases at V and 5 bases at J, with 13 bases between. The CDR3 is made up of 13 amino acids. Written as DNA, the CDR3 is TGTGCCAGCAGCTATCGGATGCGGGAGACCCAGTACTTC. Translation gives CASSYRMRETQYF.

The table lists this clonotype with a count of one. This CDR3 reads CASSLSFIGTGGNYGYTF. CDR3 nucleotide sequence: TGTGCCAGCAGTTTATCATTCATCGGGACAGGGGGCAACTATGGCTACACCTTC. The chain links TRBV27 to TRBJ1-2; 12 nucleotides match TRBD1. The CDR3 has 18 residues. CDR1 is MNHEY, CDR2 SMNVEV, per germline (reference sequence). V was pared by 0 bases and J by 2 bases, with 7 bases of the junction left unmatched.

The rearrangement links TRBV4-1 to TRBJ2-7; 7 bases are shared with TRBD1. After removal of 0 bases from V and 5 bases from J, the junction contained 7 bases not matched to a gene. This CDR3 has 15 residues. Germline CDR1 reads MGHRA; CDR2 reads YSYEKL. The CDR3 DNA sequence: TGCGCCAGCAGCCAAGAGTACAGGGGTAGGGACGAGCAGTACTTC. This codes for CASSQEYRGRDEQYF.

This clonotype was detected only a few times. This chain joins TRBV29-1 and TRBJ2-6; D gene uncertain. The germline V gene has CDR1 SQVTM and CDR2 ANQGSEA. The V end was cut by 0 bases, the J end by 0 bases, with 9 bases between. The CDR3 runs to 16 residues. The CDR3 here is CSVEDRTSSGANVLTF. CDR3 DNA: TGCAGCGTTGAAGACAGGACCAGCTCTGGGGCCAACGTCCTGACTTTC.

This sequence joins TRBV7-9 and TRBJ2-3, with a tentative D call TRBD1 (6 bases). Matching the DNA end better, TRBJ2-5 makes the J call doubtful. The germline V gene encodes CDR1 SEHNR and CDR2 FQNEAQ (reference sequence). The CDR3 sequence is 14 residues long. CDR3 nucleotides: TGTGCCAGCAGCTCTAACAGGGTTAGGGAGACCCAGTACTTC. Translation gives CASSSNRVRETQYF.

This clonotype was observed at least ten times. The rearrangement joins TRBV29-1 to TRBJ2-1, with a tentative D call TRBD1 (6 bases). The CDR3 has 14 amino acids. Trimming removed 7 bases at V and 0 bases at J, with 13 bases between. CDR1 is SQVTM and CDR2 is ANQGSEA in the germline V gene. The CDR3 sequence is CSGGTGSSYNEQFF. CDR3 DNA sequence: TGCAGCGGGGGAACAGGGAGCTCCTACAATGAGCAGTTCTTC.

This chain joins TRBV20-1 and TRBJ1-2, with D perhaps TRBD1 (6 bases). The CDR3 loop spans 17 amino acids. CDR1 is DFQATT, CDR2 SNEGSKA, per germline (reference sequence). The V and J ends lost 0 bases and 0 bases respectively, with 17 bases between them. This CDR3 reads CSARDGSGGPANYGYTF. The DNA of the CDR3 is TGCAGTGCTAGAGATGGGTCGGGGGGGCCGGCTAACTATGGCTACACCTTC.

This clonotype appeared many times. J is TRBJ2-1 and V is TRBV4-1, with 10 nucleotides matching TRBD2. Germline CDR1 is MGHRA and CDR2 is YSYEKL. The CDR3 is made up of 13 amino acids. V trimming: 4 bases; J trimming: 9 bases; junction bases outside the gene matches: 3. In nucleotides, the CDR3 is TGCGCCAGCAGCCCTAGCGGGAGAGCTGAGCAGTTCTTC. It translates to CASSPSGRAEQFF.

This clonotype showed up many times. V usage is TRBV9 and J usage is TRBJ2-3; D perhaps matches TRBD2 (7 bases). Germline CDR1 SGDLS, CDR2 YYNGEE. Trimming cost V 3 bases and J 0 bases, with 11 bases left between them. The CDR3 sequence is 15 residues long. The CDR3 DNA is TGTGCCAGCAGCGAGGGAGGGGGAAGCACAGATACGCAGTATTTT. It codes for CASSEGGGSTDTQYF. The full variable domain, rest sourced from reference TRBV9 and TRBJ2-3, is DSGVTQTPKHLITATGQRVTLRCSPRSGDLSVYWYQQSLDQGLQFLIQYYNGEERAKGNILERFSAQQFPDLHSELNLSSLELGDSALYFCASSEGGGSTDTQYFGPGTRLTVL.

V and J are TRBV3-1 and TRBJ1-2; D is undetermined. With 1 base removed from V and 12 bases from J, the gap between germline ends came to 12 bases. The CDR3 has 12 residues. Germline V lookup: CDR1 LGHDT, CDR2 YNNKEL (reference sequence). CDR3 sequence: CASSQGPNPHTF. CDR3 sequence (DNA): TGTGCCAGCAGCCAAGGGCCGAATCCCCACACCTTC. Full variable domain (remainder filled in from reference TRBV3-1 and TRBJ1-2): DTAVSQTPKYLVTQMGNDKSIKCEQNLGHDTMYWYKQDSKKFLKIMFSYNNKELIINETVPNRFSPKSPDKAHLNLHINSLELGDSAVYFCASSQGPNPHTFGSGTRLTVV.

This clonotype was seen many times. The V call is TRBV18, the J call TRBJ1-2; D is perhaps TRBD1 (5 bases). In germline, CDR1 is KGHSH, CDR2 LQKENI. The CDR3 covers 14 residues. The germline V and J ends were trimmed by 3 bases and 4 bases, with 12 bases remaining between them. As DNA, the CDR3 is TGTGCCAGCTCACCTCGAGACAGTGGCTATGGCTACACCTTC. This encodes CASSPRDSGYGYTF.

This clonotype was picked up many times. The chain employs TRBV5-1 and TRBJ1-1, with D possibly matching TRBD1 (5 bases). Trimming removed 6 bases at V and 0 bases at J, with 9 bases between. The CDR3 has 13 residues. In germline, CDR1 is SGHRS, CDR2 YFSETQ. The CDR3 loop reads CASMGPMNTEAFF. The CDR3 nucleotides read TGCGCCAGCATGGGGCCCATGAACACTGAAGCTTTCTTT.

This clonotype appeared many times. The chain couples TRBV6-2 or TRBV6-3 to TRBJ2-7; 12 bases fit TRBD2. V lost 5 bases, J lost 0 bases, and 5 bases stayed unmatched. This CDR3 has 16 amino acids. Germline V lookup: CDR1 MNHEY, CDR2 SVGEGT. Here the CDR3 reads CASSPLAGGGSYEQYF. In nucleotides, the CDR3 is TGTGCCAGCAGTCCACTAGCGGGAGGTGGCTCCTACGAGCAGTACTTC.

This clonotype appeared many times. V and J are TRBV5-5 and TRBJ2-3; D is perhaps TRBD2 (6 bases). This CDR3 comprises 16 residues. The V and J ends lost 4 bases and 1 base respectively, with 16 bases between them. From germline, CDR1 is SGHKS and CDR2 YYEKEE (reference sequence). CDR3 loop: CASSPGLPTGTDTQYF. CDR3 nucleotide sequence: TGTGCCAGCAGCCCGGGACTCCCCACTGGCACAGATACGCAGTATTTT. Combining the CDR3 with reference TRBV5-5 and TRBJ2-3 gives the whole variable domain DAGVTQSPTHLIKTRGQQVTLRCSPISGHKSVSWYQQVLGQGPQFIFQYYEKEERGRGNFPDRFSARQFPNYSSELNVNALLLGDSALYLCASSPGLPTGTDTQYFGPGTRLTVL.

This clonotype was observed at least ten times. The chain is built from TRBV6-2 or TRBV6-3 and TRBJ2-7, with 12 bases matching TRBD2. The CDR3 sequence is 16 residues long. Trimming at V came to 6 bases and at J to 2 bases, leaving 8 bases not matched to a gene. The germline gives CDR1 MNHEY, CDR2 SVGEGT. The CDR3 protein is CASRTPRTSGTYEQYF. The CDR3 region has the DNA TGTGCCAGCAGGACCCCTCGGACTAGCGGGACCTACGAGCAGTACTTC.